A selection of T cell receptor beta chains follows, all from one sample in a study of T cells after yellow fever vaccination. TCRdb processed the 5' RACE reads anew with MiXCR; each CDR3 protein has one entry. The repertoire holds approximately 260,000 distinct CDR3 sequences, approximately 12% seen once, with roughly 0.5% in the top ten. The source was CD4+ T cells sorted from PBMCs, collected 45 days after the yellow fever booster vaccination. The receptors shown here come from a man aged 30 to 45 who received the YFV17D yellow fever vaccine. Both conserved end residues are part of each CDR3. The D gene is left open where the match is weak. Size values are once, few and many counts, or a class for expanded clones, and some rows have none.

CSATHMRAGGTDTQYF,TGCAGTGCTACCCACATGCGAGCGGGAGGAACAGATACGCAGTATTTT,TRBV20-1,TRBJ2-3,TRBD2,NA
CSARGAAGTALSSYEQYF,TGCAGTGCTAGAGGCGCCGCCGGGACAGCCCTTAGCTCCTACGAGCAGTACTTC,TRBV20-1,TRBJ2-7,TRBD1,few
CASSSTSGTETQYF,TGTGCCAGCAGCTCCACTAGCGGGACGGAGACCCAGTACTTC,TRBV5-4,TRBJ2-5,TRBD2,NA
CASSPGLAGRRETQYF,TGTGCCAGCAGCCCGGGACTAGCGGGACGCCGAGAGACCCAGTACTTC,TRBV5-4,TRBJ2-5,TRBD2,NA
CASSFQGLSQETQYF,TGCGCCAGCAGCTTTCAGGGGTTATCACAAGAGACCCAGTACTTC,TRBV5-1,TRBJ2-5,NA,NA
CAISEPVPETQYF,TGTGCCATCAGTGAGCCGGTGCCGGAGACCCAGTACTTC,TRBV10-3,TRBJ2-5,NA,NA
CAISEGSQPQHF,TGTGCCATCAGTGAAGGTTCTCAGCCCCAGCATTTT,TRBV10-3,TRBJ1-5,NA,NA
CASSFLGPNQPQHF,TGTGCCAGCAGTTTCTTGGGCCCAAATCAGCCCCAGCATTTT,TRBV12-3/TRBV12-4,TRBJ1-5,NA,NA
CASSVEGGTNNEQFF,TGTGCCAGCAGCGTAGAGGGTGGGACTAACAATGAGCAGTTCTTC,TRBV9,TRBJ2-1,TRBD2,few
CASSFAGEGGMGQYF,TGTGCCAGCAGCTTTGCGGGAGAGGGGGGGATGGGCCAGTACTTC,TRBV11-2,TRBJ2-5,NA,NA
CASRATSGLQETQYF,TGTGCCAGCAGAGCGACTAGCGGTTTACAAGAGACCCAGTACTTC,TRBV2,TRBJ2-5,TRBD2,few
CASSFLSGGRDEQFF,TGTGCCAGCAGCTTCCTTAGCGGAGGTAGGGATGAGCAGTTCTTC,TRBV5-5,TRBJ2-1,NA,few
CASSLEGQGTYEQYF,TGTGCCAGCAGTTTAGAGGGACAGGGGACCTACGAGCAGTACTTC,TRBV12-3/TRBV12-4,TRBJ2-7,TRBD1,NA
CASSLRGAEAQHF,TGTGCCAGCAGCTTAAGGGGGGCAGAGGCCCAGCATTTT,TRBV7-3,TRBJ1-5,NA,NA
CASSSSGGLSGANVLTF,TGTGCCAGTAGTAGTTCAGGGGGGCTGTCCGGGGCCAACGTCCTGACTTTC,TRBV19,TRBJ2-6,NA,NA
CASSIRDRSAGELFF,TGTGCCAGCTCAATTCGGGACAGGAGCGCCGGGGAGCTGTTTTTT,TRBV18,TRBJ2-2,TRBD1,many
CVISESRGGPKDTQYF,TGTGTCATCAGTGAGTCAAGGGGGGGACCAAAGGATACGCAGTATTTT,TRBV10-3,TRBJ2-3,NA,NA
CASSVLAGASTDTQYF,TGTGCCAGCAGCGTACTAGCGGGAGCTAGCACAGATACGCAGTATTTT,TRBV7-2,TRBJ2-3,TRBD2,NA
CSVDLFSGAREQYF,TGCAGCGTCGACCTTTTTAGCGGGGCGCGCGAGCAGTACTTC,TRBV29-1,TRBJ2-7,TRBD2,few
CASSYFTPQGAPGELFF,TGTGCCAGCAGTTACTTCACTCCCCAGGGGGCGCCCGGGGAGCTGTTTTTT,TRBV6-5,TRBJ2-2,TRBD1,few
CASSYSSQVRGEQYF,TGTGCCAGCAGTTACTCGTCCCAGGTCAGGGGCGAGCAGTACTTC,TRBV6-5,TRBJ2-7,NA,few
CASSSQSFSEQYF,TGTGCCAGCAGCTCCCAGTCCTTTTCCGAGCAGTACTTC,TRBV7-2,TRBJ2-7,NA,NA
CSAREQGWNQPQHF,TGCAGTGCTAGAGAACAGGGTTGGAATCAGCCCCAGCATTTT,TRBV20-1,TRBJ1-5,NA,many
CASGLGLLGLLEETQYF,TGTGCCAGCGGCCTCGGACTACTCGGCCTTCTGGAAGAGACCCAGTACTTC,TRBV5-6,TRBJ2-5,NA,NA
CASSSLRSGRNIQYF,TGTGCCAGCAGCTCCCTCCGCTCGGGCCGAAACATTCAGTACTTC,TRBV7-2,TRBJ2-4,NA,few
CASSPLQETQYF,TGTGCCAGCAGCCCCCTCCAAGAGACCCAGTACTTC,TRBV7-9,TRBJ2-5,NA,NA
CSVGAGGPSTDTQYF,TGCAGCGTTGGAGCGGGAGGGCCTAGCACAGATACGCAGTATTTT,TRBV29-1,TRBJ2-3,TRBD2,few
CASSLVQYGYTF,TGTGCCAGCAGCTTAGTACAATATGGCTACACCTTC,TRBV7-9,TRBJ1-2,NA,few
CASSSGHTQYF,TGTGCCAGCAGCTCGGGCCACACGCAGTATTTT,TRBV7-3,TRBJ2-3,NA,many
CSARDRGEEQLFF,TGCAGTGCTAGAGACAGGGGGGAAGAACAACTGTTTTTT,TRBV20-1,TRBJ1-4,TRBD1,NA
CASSKTGPLAKNIQYF,TGTGCCAGTAGTAAGACAGGACCCCTAGCCAAAAACATTCAGTACTTC,TRBV19,TRBJ2-4,NA,NA
CSARGKWEGSSAAQYF,TGCAGTGCTAGAGGAAAATGGGAAGGCTCCTCGGCGGCCCAGTACTTC,TRBV20-1,TRBJ2-5,NA,few
CASSLAPGKAKNIQYF,TGTGCCAGCAGCTTGGCACCGGGTAAAGCCAAAAACATTCAGTACTTC,TRBV5-5,TRBJ2-4,NA,few
CASSPATSTSGGELFF,TGTGCCAGCAGCCCCGCTACCTCTACTAGCGGCGGGGAGCTGTTTTTT,TRBV7-9,TRBJ2-2,TRBD2,few
CASSLGTTSGAISGNTIYF,TGCGCCAGCAGCTTGGGGACCACCTCCGGGGCCATCTCTGGAAACACCATATATTTT,TRBV5-1,TRBJ1-3,NA,NA
CASRETGDGELFF,TGTGCCAGCAGAGAAACAGGGGACGGGGAGCTGTTTTTT,TRBV2,TRBJ2-2,TRBD1,NA
CASSLDGGSGTEAFF,TGCGCCAGCAGCTTGGATGGGGGTTCGGGAACTGAAGCTTTCTTT,TRBV5-1,TRBJ1-1,NA,NA
CSVASGRAGRTDTQYF,TGCAGCGTTGCTAGCGGGAGGGCCGGGAGAACAGATACGCAGTATTTT,TRBV29-1,TRBJ2-3,TRBD2,few
CASSLGSPGEQFF,TGTGCCAGCAGCTTAGGGTCCCCCGGTGAGCAGTTCTTC,TRBV7-2,TRBJ2-1,NA,NA
CVSSSLAGLVINEQFF,TGCGTCAGCAGCTCCTTAGCGGGACTAGTGATCAATGAGCAGTTCTTC,TRBV5-1,TRBJ2-1,TRBD2,NA
CASFRVGKNTEAFF,TGTGCCAGTTTTCGGGTGGGGAAGAACACTGAAGCTTTCTTT,TRBV19,TRBJ1-1,NA,few
CASSFGGGYNEQFF,TGTGCCAGCAGTTTCGGGGGCGGGTACAATGAGCAGTTCTTC,TRBV6-2/TRBV6-3,TRBJ2-1,NA,few
CSARDARTGHQPQHF,TGCAGTGCTAGAGATGCCCGGACAGGGCACCAGCCCCAGCATTTT,TRBV20-1,TRBJ1-5,TRBD1,NA
CASSLVMALDFGADTQYF,TGTGCCAGCAGCTTAGTGATGGCACTCGACTTCGGGGCAGATACGCAGTATTTT,TRBV7-2,TRBJ2-3,NA,NA
CSAGTRVSKNIQYF,TGCAGTGCCGGGACTAGGGTATCCAAAAACATTCAGTACTTC,TRBV20-1,TRBJ2-4,TRBD2,NA
CASSRLDSSLGDEQFF,TGTGCCAGCTCACGACTTGACAGTTCCCTAGGGGATGAGCAGTTCTTC,TRBV18,TRBJ2-1,NA,few
CASSLGLAGYQETQYF,TGTGCCAGCAGCCTAGGACTAGCGGGATACCAAGAGACCCAGTACTTC,TRBV7-2,TRBJ2-5,TRBD2,NA
CSVEGTSGRAGTDTQYF,TGCAGCGTCGAGGGAACTAGCGGGAGGGCCGGGACAGATACGCAGTATTTT,TRBV29-1,TRBJ2-3,TRBD2,NA